The clone carrying this T cell receptor beta chain was counted many times. The antigen remains undetermined. V gave up 3 bases and J gave up 6 bases, with 9 bases separating them. This CDR3 comprises 12 residues. These data come from a study of T cells after yellow fever vaccination. Overall study results and limits: Post-booster reappearance was seen for most primary-vaccination clones (around 96% CD4, around 91% CD8).

Using its own MiXCR run on the 5' RACE reads, TCRdb lists one record per CDR3 protein. The data show 620,000 or so distinct CDR3 sequences, with about 12% seen just once and more than 12% held by the top ten. Specimen: PBMCs, collected on the day of the yellow fever booster vaccination. The gene calls are TRBV12-3 or TRBV12-4 and TRBJ2-7; D unresolved. This receptor was taken from a young man who received the YFV17D yellow fever vaccine. As DNA, the CDR3 is TGTGCCAGCAGTTTTGGTGGATTCGAGCAGTACTTC. Its protein product is CASSFGGFEQYF.